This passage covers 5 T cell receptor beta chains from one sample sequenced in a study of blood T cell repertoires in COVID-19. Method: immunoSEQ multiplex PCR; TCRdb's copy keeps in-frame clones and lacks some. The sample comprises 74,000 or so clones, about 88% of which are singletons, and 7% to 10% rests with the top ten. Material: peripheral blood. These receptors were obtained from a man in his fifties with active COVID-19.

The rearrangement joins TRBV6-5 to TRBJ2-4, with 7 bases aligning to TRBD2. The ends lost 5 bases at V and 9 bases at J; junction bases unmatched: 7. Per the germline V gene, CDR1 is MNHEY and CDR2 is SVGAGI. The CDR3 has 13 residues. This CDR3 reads CASSPREGGIQYF. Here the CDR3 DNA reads TGTGCCAGCAGTCCTAGGGAGGGTGGCATTCAGTACTTC.

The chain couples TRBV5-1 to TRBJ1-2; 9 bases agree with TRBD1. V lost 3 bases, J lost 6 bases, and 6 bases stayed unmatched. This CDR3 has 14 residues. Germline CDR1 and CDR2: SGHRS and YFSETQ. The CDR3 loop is CASSSLQGAHGYTF. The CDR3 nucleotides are TGCGCCAGCAGCTCGCTACAGGGGGCCCATGGCTACACCTTC.

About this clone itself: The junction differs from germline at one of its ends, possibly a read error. The CDR3 is CASKELDEQYF. The CDR3 DNA is TGTGCAAGCAAGGAGCTGGACGAGCAGTACTTC. The rearrangement links TRBV2 to TRBJ2-7; D not resolved. The germline V gene encodes CDR1 SNHLY and CDR2 FYNNEI. This CDR3 is 11 amino acids long.

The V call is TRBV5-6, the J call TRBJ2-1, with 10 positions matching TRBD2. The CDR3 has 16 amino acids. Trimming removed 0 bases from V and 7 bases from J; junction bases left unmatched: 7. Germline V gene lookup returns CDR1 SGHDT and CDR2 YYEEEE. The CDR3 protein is CASSLAGSGGMNEQFF. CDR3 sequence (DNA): TGTGCCAGCAGCTTGGCCGGTAGCGGGGGGATGAATGAGCAGTTCTTC.

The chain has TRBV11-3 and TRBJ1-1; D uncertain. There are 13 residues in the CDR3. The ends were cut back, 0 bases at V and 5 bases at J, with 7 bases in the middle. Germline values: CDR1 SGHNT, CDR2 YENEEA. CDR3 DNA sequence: TGTGCCAGCAGCTTAGAAGTCGGTACTGAAGCTTTCTTT. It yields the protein CASSLEVGTEAFF.